This T cell receptor beta chain was identified during a study of control samples from healthy donors and cancer patients. The V end lost 5 bases, the J end lost 7 bases, and 14 bases lay between the germline ends. Germline lookup yields CDR1 LNHDA and CDR2 SQIVND (reference sequence). The CDR3 is 14 amino acids. Clones were read by immunoSEQ multiplex PCR, and TCRdb kept only the in-frame ones, dropping some. The sample has 250,000 to 300,000 clones, roughly 87% seen once. The sample was PBMCs. This receptor was taken from an older woman with lung cancer. The V gene is TRBV19, the J gene TRBJ1-4; a possible D gene is TRBD1 (5 bases). The DNA for the CDR3 is TGTGCCAGTAGTGGGACGCCGGGGAGTGAAAAACTGTTTTTT. Translation gives CASSGTPGSEKLFF.